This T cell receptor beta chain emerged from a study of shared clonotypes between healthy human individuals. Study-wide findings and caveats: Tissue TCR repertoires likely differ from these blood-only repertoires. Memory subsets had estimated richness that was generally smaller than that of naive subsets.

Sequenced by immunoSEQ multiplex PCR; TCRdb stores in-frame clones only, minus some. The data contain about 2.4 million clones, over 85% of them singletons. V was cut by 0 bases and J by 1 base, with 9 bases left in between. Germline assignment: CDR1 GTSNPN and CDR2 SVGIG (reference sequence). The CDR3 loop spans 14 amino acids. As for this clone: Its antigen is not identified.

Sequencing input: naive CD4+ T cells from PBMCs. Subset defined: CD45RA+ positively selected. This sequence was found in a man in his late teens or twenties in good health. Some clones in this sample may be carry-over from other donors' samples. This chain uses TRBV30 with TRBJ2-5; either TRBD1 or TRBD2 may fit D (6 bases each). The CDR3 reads CAWSVEGGQETQYF. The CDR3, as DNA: TGTGCCTGGAGTGTTGAGGGGGGCCAAGAGACCCAGTACTTC.